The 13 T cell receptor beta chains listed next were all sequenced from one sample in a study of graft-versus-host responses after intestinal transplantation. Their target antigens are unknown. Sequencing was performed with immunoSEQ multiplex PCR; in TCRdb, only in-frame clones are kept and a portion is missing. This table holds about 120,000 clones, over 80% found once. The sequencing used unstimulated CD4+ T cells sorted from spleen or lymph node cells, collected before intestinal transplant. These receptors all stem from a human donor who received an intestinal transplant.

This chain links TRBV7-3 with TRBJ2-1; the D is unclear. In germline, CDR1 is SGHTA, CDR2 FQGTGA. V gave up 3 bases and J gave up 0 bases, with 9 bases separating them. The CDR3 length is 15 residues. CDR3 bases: TGTGCCAGCAGCTTCGGCCCGAGCTCCTACAATGAGCAGTTCTTC. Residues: CASSFGPSSYNEQFF.

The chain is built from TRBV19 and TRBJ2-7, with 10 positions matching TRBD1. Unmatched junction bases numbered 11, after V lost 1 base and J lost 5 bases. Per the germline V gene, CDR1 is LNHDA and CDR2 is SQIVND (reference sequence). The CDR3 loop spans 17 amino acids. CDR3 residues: CASSIGVEGQGFHEQYF. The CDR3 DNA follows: TGTGCCAGTAGTATAGGGGTTGAGGGACAGGGGTTCCACGAGCAGTACTTC.

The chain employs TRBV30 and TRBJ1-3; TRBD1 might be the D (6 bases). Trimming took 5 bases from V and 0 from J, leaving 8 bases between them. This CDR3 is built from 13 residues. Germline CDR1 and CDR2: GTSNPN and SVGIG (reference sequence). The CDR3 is CAWGQNSGNTIYF. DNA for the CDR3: TGTGCCTGGGGACAGAACTCTGGAAACACCATATATTTT. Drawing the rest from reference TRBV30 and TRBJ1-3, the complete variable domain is SQTIHQWPATLVQPVGSPLSLECTVEGTSNPNLYWYRQAAGRGLQLLFYSVGIGQISSEVPQNLSASRPQDRQFILSSKKLLLSDSGFYLCAWGQNSGNTIYFGEGSWLTVV.

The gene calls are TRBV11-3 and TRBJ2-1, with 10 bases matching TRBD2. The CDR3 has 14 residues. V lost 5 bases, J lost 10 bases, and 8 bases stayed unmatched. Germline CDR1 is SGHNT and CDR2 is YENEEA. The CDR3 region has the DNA TGTGCCAGCAGCAAGGAGCGGGGGGGCGGGGAGCAGTTCTTC. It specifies CASSKERGGGEQFF.

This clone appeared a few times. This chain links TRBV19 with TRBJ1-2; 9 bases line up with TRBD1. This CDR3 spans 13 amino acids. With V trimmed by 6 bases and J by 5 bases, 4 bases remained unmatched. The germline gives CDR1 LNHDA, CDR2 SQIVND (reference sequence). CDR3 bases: TGTGCCAGTAGCCCTGGACAGGGGTATGGCTACACCTTC. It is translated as CASSPGQGYGYTF. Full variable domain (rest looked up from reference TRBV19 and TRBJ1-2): DGGITQSPKYLFRKEGQNVTLSCEQNLNHDAMYWYRQDPGQGLRLIYYSQIVNDFQKGDIAEGYSVSREKKESFPLTVTSAQKNPTAFYLCASSPGQGYGYTFGSGTRLTVV.

The CDR3 loop reads CASSVDGVSGNTIYF. The CDR3 DNA follows: TGTGCCAGCAGCGTAGACGGAGTCTCTGGAAACACCATATATTTT. The gene calls are TRBV9 and TRBJ1-3; D not certain. The germline V and J ends were trimmed by 0 bases and 0 bases, with 7 bases remaining between them. The CDR3 is 15 amino acids. The germline V gene has CDR1 SGDLS and CDR2 YYNGEE. The whole variable domain, filled in from reference TRBV9 and TRBJ1-3, reads DSGVTQTPKHLITATGQRVTLRCSPRSGDLSVYWYQQSLDQGLQFLIQYYNGEERAKGNILERFSAQQFPDLHSELNLSSLELGDSALYFCASSVDGVSGNTIYFGEGSWLTVV.

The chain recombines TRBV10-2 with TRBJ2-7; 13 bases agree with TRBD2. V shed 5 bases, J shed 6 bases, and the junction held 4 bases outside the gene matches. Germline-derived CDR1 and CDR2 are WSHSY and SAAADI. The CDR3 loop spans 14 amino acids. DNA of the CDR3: TGCGCCAGCAGTCGGACTAGCGGGAGAGGCGAGCAGTACTTC. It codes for CASSRTSGRGEQYF.

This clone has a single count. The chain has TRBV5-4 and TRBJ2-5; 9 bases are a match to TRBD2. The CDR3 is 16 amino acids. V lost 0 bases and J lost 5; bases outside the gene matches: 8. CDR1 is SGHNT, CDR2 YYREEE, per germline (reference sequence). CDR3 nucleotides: TGTGCCAGCAGCTTGGAGGCGGGAGGGGGGGAGGAGACCCAGTACTTC. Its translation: CASSLEAGGGEETQYF.

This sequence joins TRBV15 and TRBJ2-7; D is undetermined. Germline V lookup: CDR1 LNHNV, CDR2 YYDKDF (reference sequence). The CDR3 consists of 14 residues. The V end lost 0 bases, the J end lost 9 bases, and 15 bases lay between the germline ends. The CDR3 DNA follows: TGTGCCACCAGCAGAGATCGGCCAGACGTTCGGCAGTACTTC. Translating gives CATSRDRPDVRQYF.

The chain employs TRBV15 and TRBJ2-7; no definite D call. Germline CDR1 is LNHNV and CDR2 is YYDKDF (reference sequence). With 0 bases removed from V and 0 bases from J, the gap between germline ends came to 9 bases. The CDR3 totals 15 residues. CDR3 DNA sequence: TGTGCCACCAGCAGAGAAATAGGAACCTCCTACGAGCAGTACTTC. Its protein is CATSREIGTSYEQYF.

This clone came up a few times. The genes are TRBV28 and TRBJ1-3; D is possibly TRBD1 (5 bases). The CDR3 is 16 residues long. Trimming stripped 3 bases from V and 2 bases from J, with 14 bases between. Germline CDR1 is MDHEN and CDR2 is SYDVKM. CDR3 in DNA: TGTGCCAGCAGTTTGGGGCAGGGTCCTACTGGAAACACCATATATTTT. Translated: CASSLGQGPTGNTIYF.

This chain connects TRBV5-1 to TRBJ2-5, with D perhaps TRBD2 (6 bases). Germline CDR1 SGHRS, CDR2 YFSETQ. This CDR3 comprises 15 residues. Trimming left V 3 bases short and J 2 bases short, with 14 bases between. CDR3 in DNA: TGCGCCAGCAGCTCGGTCCCAGGGAGGCAAGAGACCCAGTACTTC. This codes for CASSSVPGRQETQYF.

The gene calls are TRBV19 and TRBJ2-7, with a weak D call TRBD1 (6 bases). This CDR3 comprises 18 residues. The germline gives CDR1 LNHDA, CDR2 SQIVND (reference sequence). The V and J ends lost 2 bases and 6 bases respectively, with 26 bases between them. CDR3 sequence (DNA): TGTGCCAGTAGTATATCGGTCAGGACAGCACGCGGTGGCGGCGAGCAGTACTTC. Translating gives CASSISVRTARGGGEQYF.